The sequence of this T cell receptor beta chain was determined in a study of blood T cells in healthy people across ages. A second about 6 to 12 cycle PCR used barcoded and J-beta primers. TCRdb reanalysed the 5' RACE reads using MiXCR and keeps one entry per CDR3 protein. This table holds some 850,000 distinct CDR3 sequences, roughly 24% found once. This clonotype has a handful of counts. This sample was also put to use in a study of T cells of mothers and their children. This second report adds: Nobody spotted any persistent microchimeric T cell clones.

The sequenced material came from blood. This receptor was taken from a boy between 10 and 17 years old in good health.

CDR3 DNA sequence: TGTGCCTGGAGTGCGGACAGGGACTACGAGCAGTACTTC. Translating gives CAWSADRDYEQYF. The chain has TRBV30 and TRBJ2-7; 8 bases are a match to TRBD1. V was pared by 1 base and J by 3 bases, with 2 bases of the junction left unmatched. The germline V gene has CDR1 GTSNPN and CDR2 SVGIG (reference sequence). The CDR3 contains 13 residues.